Following are 5 T cell receptor beta chains from one sample sequenced in a study of naive and memory T cell subsets. Study conclusions and caveats: Naive repertoires, especially CD8, held a few larger clonotypes, possibly memory cells re-expressing CD45RA.

The beta constant-region primer was an equimolar mix of two oligonucleotides covering TRBC1 and TRBC2. Four rounds of PCR amplified the ligated cDNA using nested alpha and beta constant-region primers plus SP2. TCRdb ran MiXCR on the UMI-ligation and nested PCR reads and lists one entry per CDR3 protein. The table has 120,000 to 150,000 distinct CDR3 sequences, roughly 22% seen once. No antigen has been identified for these receptors. The specimen was naive CD4+ T cells from blood. These receptors were collected from a human donor in good health.

The chain recombines TRBV6-5 with TRBJ1-1, with D perhaps matching TRBD1 (5 bases). The CDR3 totals 15 residues. The V end was cut by 7 bases, the J end by 6 bases, with 21 bases between. Germline values: CDR1 MNHEY, CDR2 SVGAGI. CDR3 sequence (DNA): TGTGCCAGCACCCTTCAGGCGGGGCGGGTTTCTGAAGCTTTCTTT. Its translation: CASTLQAGRVSEAFF.

Only a few counts were recorded for this clonotype. At one of its ends the junction is not consistent with the germline gene, which may arise from a read error. This chain joins TRBV5-1 and TRBJ2-1; D is perhaps TRBD1 (6 bases). Germline lookup yields CDR1 SGHRS and CDR2 YFSETQ. This CDR3 region has 12 residues. CDR3 nucleotide sequence: TGCGCCAGCAGCTTGTACGGGGACACCTTGGTCTTC. This encodes CASSLYGDTLVF.

J is TRBJ2-1 and V is TRBV7-8; no clear D. CDR3 length: 15 amino acids. The germline V gene has CDR1 SGHVS and CDR2 FQNEAQ. With 5 bases removed from V and 0 bases from J, the gap between germline ends came to 11 bases. The CDR3 DNA is TGTGCCAGCAGCCGGACGACCAGCTCCTACAATGAGCAGTTCTTC. Residues: CASSRTTSSYNEQFF.

This clonotype appeared a few times. This rearrangement joins TRBV6-5 to TRBJ2-1, with D perhaps given as TRBD1 or TRBD2 (5 bases each). This CDR3 has 13 residues. V was shortened by 5 bases and J by 15 bases, with 20 bases between the two germline ends. Germline assignment: CDR1 MNHEY and CDR2 SVGAGI. CDR3 nucleotide sequence: TGTGCCAGCAGTAACCCCGGGACCCTCATACCGTTCTTC. It codes for CASSNPGTLIPFF.

The V and J genes are TRBV5-1 and TRBJ2-1; 9 nucleotides match TRBD2. After removal of 5 bases from V and 8 bases from J, the junction contained 8 bases not matched to a gene. The germline V gene encodes CDR1 SGHRS and CDR2 YFSETQ. This CDR3 has 14 amino acids. DNA of the CDR3: TGCGCCAGCAGGGAGCGGGGGGACGTAGATGAGCAGTTCTTC. It translates to CASRERGDVDEQFF.